The rows below give T cell receptor beta chains drawn from one sample of a study of human T cells and chemical hapten exposure. MiXCR was run by TCRdb on the RACE reads, yielding one entry per CDR3 protein. Among 75,000 to 100,000 distinct CDR3 sequences listed, around an eighth were seen once. The sequenced sample was whole blood, obtained in connection with sensitization to the hapten diphenylcyclopropenone (DPC). The receptor source for this set is a woman between 40 and 50 years old with alopecia areata. Some clones in this sample may be carry-over from other donors' samples. Both conserved end residues are part of each CDR3. A D gene is named only where the DNA matches it firmly. Only some rows state a clone size, as once, few, many or a class for expanded clones.

d_gene	abundance	len	v_gene	j_gene	CDR3nt	CDR3aa
.	few	13	TRBV7-2	TRBJ2-1	TGTGCCAGCAGCCAAAAAAGCTACAATGAGCAGTTCTTC	CASSQKSYNEQFF
TRBD1	few	17	TRBV14	TRBJ1-1	TGTGCCAGCAGCCCACTCCGGACAGGGTGGAGAGACACTGAAGCTTTCTTT	CASSPLRTGWRDTEAFF
TRBD2	.	18	TRBV12-3/TRBV12-4	TRBJ2-1	TGTGCCAGCAGTTTAAGGCGGTATGGCGGGGGCTCCTACAATGAGCAGTTCTTC	CASSLRRYGGGSYNEQFF
.	many	15	TRBV28	TRBJ1-5	TGTGCCAGCAACCCCGCCGGGGGGAGCAATCAGCCCCAGCATTTT	CASNPAGGSNQPQHF
.	many	16	TRBV28	TRBJ2-3	TGTGCCAGCAGTCCCCGGGATCTAGCTGTTACAGATACGCAGTATTTT	CASSPRDLAVTDTQYF
.	many	11	TRBV21-1	TRBJ1-2	TGTGCCAGCAGCAGGAGATATGGCTACACCTTC	CASSRRYGYTF
.	.	14	TRBV27	TRBJ1-2	TGTGCCAGCAGTTTATCATCGGCAGGGAATGGCTACACCTTC	CASSLSSAGNGYTF
.	few	14	TRBV6-2/TRBV6-3	TRBJ2-3	TGTGCCAGCAGCCGACAACAGTGGACAGATACGCAGTATTTT	CASSRQQWTDTQYF
TRBD2	many	14	TRBV6-2/TRBV6-3	TRBJ2-1	TGTGCCAGCAGTCTAGCGGGAGTCTACAATGAGCAGTTCTTC	CASSLAGVYNEQFF
.	many	13	TRBV24-1	TRBJ1-2	TGTGCCACCAGTGATCCACCCATGGAGGGCTACACCTTC	CATSDPPMEGYTF
TRBD1	.	13	TRBV6-5	TRBJ2-7	TGTGCCAGCAGTTACTTGACAGGGAACGAGCAGTACTTC	CASSYLTGNEQYF
TRBD2	few	16	TRBV7-3	TRBJ2-1	TGTGCCAGCAGCATACTAGCGGGAGGGAATTACAATGAGCAGTTCTTC	CASSILAGGNYNEQFF
.	few	15	TRBV11-2	TRBJ2-1	TGTGCCAGCAGCTTGGGGCAGGGGATCTACAATGAGCAGTTCTTC	CASSLGQGIYNEQFF
.	few	13	TRBV20-1	TRBJ2-5	TGCAGTGCCCGGCTGGGGCTTCAAGAGACCCAGTACTTC	CSARLGLQETQYF
.	many	14	TRBV27	TRBJ1-6	TGTGCCAGCAGTTTAGCAGGGGATAATTCACCCCTCCACTTT	CASSLAGDNSPLHF
.	.	16	TRBV11-2	TRBJ2-1	TGTGCCAGCAGCAAAAACGGGTTTAGCTCCTACAATGAGCAGTTCTTC	CASSKNGFSSYNEQFF
.	many	13	TRBV29-1	TRBJ1-1	TGCAGCGTTGGCCAGGTCGTAGGCACTGAAGCTTTCTTT	CSVGQVVGTEAFF
.	.	14	TRBV28	TRBJ1-4	TGTGCCAGCAGTTTGCCGGGCCGGAATGAAAAACTGTTTTTT	CASSLPGRNEKLFF
.	.	15	TRBV7-6	TRBJ2-7	TGTGCCAGCAGCTTAGACTGGGGCAACACCTACGAGCAGTACTTC	CASSLDWGNTYEQYF
TRBD2	few	17	TRBV7-2	TRBJ2-7	TGTGCCAGCAGCTTGCGACTAGCGGGAGGGGTCTCCTACGAGCAGTACTTC	CASSLRLAGGVSYEQYF
.	few	13	TRBV18	TRBJ2-7	TGTGCCAGCTCACCGGGCCTGGGCTACGAGCAGTACTTC	CASSPGLGYEQYF
TRBD1	.	14	TRBV18	TRBJ1-2	TGTGCCAGCTCACCCCAATCAGGACAGGGGAACTACACCTTC	CASSPQSGQGNYTF
.	few	13	TRBV29-1	TRBJ2-7	TGCAGCGTTTACCCGGGACGGCGGGAAGGGCAGTACTTC	CSVYPGRREGQYF
TRBD1	few	14	TRBV18	TRBJ2-4	TGTGCCAGCTCACAATTGTTACCCGGGACAGACAAGTACTTC	CASSQLLPGTDKYF
.	few	17	TRBV7-6	TRBJ2-3	TGTGCCAGCAGCTTTAGTAGCGGAAGACTTTCCACAGATACGCAGTATTTT	CASSFSSGRLSTDTQYF
TRBD2	few	14	TRBV20-1	TRBJ2-1	TGCAGTGCTAGATCGCGGGAGGCGTACAATGAGCAGTTCTTC	CSARSREAYNEQFF
.	few	15	TRBV4-1	TRBJ2-1	TGCGCCAGCAGCCAAGTGACGGGTCCCTACAATGAGCAGTTCTTC	CASSQVTGPYNEQFF
TRBD2	.	15	TRBV28	TRBJ2-1	TGTGCCAGCAGTTTATGGACTAGCGCATACAATGAGCAGTTCTTC	CASSLWTSAYNEQFF
TRBD2	many	19	TRBV7-6	TRBJ2-1	TGTGCCAGCAGCCCGGGGCTAGCGGGGATTTCGAGCTCCTACAATGAGCAGTTCTTC	CASSPGLAGISSSYNEQFF
TRBD1	.	15	TRBV12-3/TRBV12-4	TRBJ1-1	TGTGCCAGCAGTCCATGGGACAGGCCAAACACTGAAGCTTTCTTT	CASSPWDRPNTEAFF
.	few	15	TRBV28	TRBJ1-2	TGTGCCAGCAGCCCCGGGACGGGAGCAGTCTATGGCTACACCTTC	CASSPGTGAVYGYTF
TRBD2	.	17	TRBV7-3	TRBJ2-2	TGTGCCAGCAGCTTAACCGGGACTAGCGGGAGAACCGGGGAGCTGTTTTTT	CASSLTGTSGRTGELFF
.	.	11	TRBV12-3/TRBV12-4	TRBJ2-7	TGTGCCAGCAGTCGCCGCTACGAGCAGTACTTC	CASSRRYEQYF
TRBD2	many	16	TRBV28	TRBJ2-7	TGTGCCAGCAGTTCCCCCTCGGGCGGGGGAATTTACGAGCAGTACTTC	CASSSPSGGGIYEQYF
.	.	14	TRBV5-1	TRBJ1-5	TGCGCCAGCAGCTTGGGGGACGGCAATCAGCCCCAGCATTTT	CASSLGDGNQPQHF
.	.	15	TRBV15	TRBJ2-5	TGTGCCACCAGCAGAGTCCTACAGGGCCAAGAGACCCAGTACTTC	CATSRVLQGQETQYF